The 30 T cell receptor beta chains listed next were all sequenced from one sample in a study of cytomegalovirus exposure and HLA in healthy donors. Primers: 60 Vbeta forward and 13 Jbeta reverse. Sequenced by immunoSEQ multiplex PCR; TCRdb stores in-frame clones only, minus some. The sample includes about 130,000 clones, 60% to 80% seen only once; the top ten take 3% to 4%. The sequenced sample was PBMCs. The receptors were gathered from a man between 25 and 39 years old in good health and CMV-seronegative.

The chain couples TRBV6-1 to TRBJ2-5, with TRBD1 identical over 10 bases. The J call may be in error: the DNA end matches TRBJ2-7 better. CDR1 is MNHNS, CDR2 SASEGT, per germline. The CDR3 contains 15 residues. The CDR3 nucleotides are TGTGCCAGTCAAAGAACCGGGACAGGGGACGACGAGCAGTACTTC. Its translation: CASQRTGTGDDEQYF.

About this clone: At one boundary the junction diverges from the germline segment, which might be a read error. CDR3 sequence reads: CASRPTGLGNAIYF. The DNA for the CDR3 is TGTGCCAGCAGGCCAACAGGTCTTGGAAACGCCATATATTTT. This chain connects TRBV27 to TRBJ1-3; perhaps TRBD1 as D (5 bases). CDR1 and CDR2 from the germline V gene are MNHEY and SMNVEV (reference sequence). CDR3 length: 14 amino acids.

There are a few counts of this clone. The chain couples TRBV13 to TRBJ2-1, with D unclear. Germline V lookup: CDR1 PRHDT, CDR2 FYEKMQ (reference sequence). This CDR3 has 16 amino acids. V lost 0 bases, J lost 4 bases, and 13 bases lay in between. As DNA, the CDR3 is TGTGCCAGCAGCTTAGGTAGCATACTTTCATACAATGAGCAGTTCTTC. Its protein product is CASSLGSILSYNEQFF.

The chain couples TRBV28 to TRBJ1-2; TRBD1 is a possible D gene (5 bases). V was clipped by 2 bases and J by 2 bases, with 12 bases between them. Germline CDR1 MDHEN, CDR2 SYDVKM. There are 15 residues in the CDR3. The CDR3 DNA reads TGTGCCAGCAGTTTACCAGGGATATTAAACTATGGCTACACCTTC. Amino acids: CASSLPGILNYGYTF.

J is TRBJ1-2 and V is TRBV6-5; 8 nucleotides match TRBD1. In germline, CDR1 is MNHEY, CDR2 SVGAGI. The V gene end was trimmed by 7 bases and the J gene end by 7 bases; junction bases not matched to a gene: 2. The CDR3 covers 11 residues. DNA for the CDR3: TGTGCCAGCACGACAGGGGCTGGCTACACCTTC. Translation gives CASTTGAGYTF.

This chain uses TRBV9 with TRBJ2-5; D unclear. The J call could be wrong; TRBJ2-7 is a better fit for the DNA end. Germline lookup yields CDR1 SGDLS and CDR2 YYNGEE. The CDR3 length is 14 residues. DNA for the CDR3: TGTGCCAGCAGCGTCGAGTCGATGGTGAACGAGCAGTACTTC. It translates to CASSVESMVNEQYF.

This clone appeared a few times. The rearrangement uses TRBV28 and TRBJ2-2; weak D call: TRBD1 (6 bases). This CDR3 comprises 14 residues. CDR1 and CDR2 from the germline V gene are MDHEN and SYDVKM. V lost 3 bases to trimming and J lost 8 bases, with 13 bases between them. In DNA, the CDR3 is TGTGCCAGCAGTTTTGGACAGTCCCGGGGGGAGCTGTTTTTT. This gives the protein CASSFGQSRGELFF. The complete variable domain, with remaining parts taken from reference TRBV28 and TRBJ2-2, reads DVKVTQSSRYLVKRTGEKVFLECVQDMDHENMFWYRQDPGLGLRLIYFSYDVKMKEKGDIPEGYSVSREKKERFSLILESASTNQTSMYLCASSFGQSRGELFFGEGSRLTVL.

The rearrangement joins TRBV10-3 to TRBJ1-5, with D uncertain. Deletions cut 5 bases from V and 0 bases from J, with 11 bases between. From germline, CDR1 is ENHRY and CDR2 SYGVKD. The CDR3 is made up of 15 amino acids. The CDR3 reads CAISPTDYSNQPQHF. DNA for the CDR3: TGTGCCATCAGTCCCACAGATTATAGCAATCAGCCCCAGCATTTT.

This clone was recorded a few times. The genes are TRBV7-8 and TRBJ2-7; 11 bases match TRBD2. The CDR3 totals 15 residues. Germline CDR1 SGHVS, CDR2 FQNEAQ. The V gene end was trimmed by 5 bases and the J gene end by 5 bases; junction bases not matched to a gene: 8. The DNA of the CDR3 is TGTGCCAGCAGCCCTATAGCGGGGGGGCCCCACGAGCAGTACTTC. This translates into CASSPIAGGPHEQYF.

The chain joins TRBV5-8 to TRBJ1-1, with 8 bases fitting TRBD1. V shed 2 bases and J 5 bases; nucleotides not matched to a gene: 5. There are 14 residues in the CDR3. Germline lookup yields CDR1 SGHTS and CDR2 YDEGEE. CDR3 nucleotides: TGTGCCAGCAGCTTCACAGGGGGTCCAACTGAAGCTTTCTTT. Amino acid sequence: CASSFTGGPTEAFF.

This clone was detected a few times. Within the sample, other DNA sequences also encode this same CDR3. The chain employs TRBV10-3 and TRBJ2-7; TRBD1 agrees at 10 bases. With 3 bases clipped from V and 5 bases from J, the junction kept 4 bases outside the gene matches. CDR1 and CDR2 (germline): ENHRY, SYGVKD. CDR3 size: 14 residues. CDR3 coding DNA: TGTGCCATCAGTGACAGGACAGGGGGGCACGAGCAGTACTTC. Its protein is CAISDRTGGHEQYF.

This clone appeared a single time. The chain employs TRBV15 and TRBJ1-2; TRBD1 is a possible D gene (6 bases). From germline, CDR1 is LNHNV and CDR2 YYDKDF (reference sequence). CDR3 size: 17 residues. Trimming cost V 3 bases and J 4 bases, with 21 bases left between them. The CDR3 nucleotides are TGTGCCACCAGCAGTCCTCCAAACAGGGCGGACGGCTATGGCTACACCTTC. Amino acids: CATSSPPNRADGYGYTF.

This clone was picked up a small number of times. At one of its ends the junction is not consistent with the germline gene, which may arise from a read error. This chain joins TRBV7-9 and TRBJ1-2; D is ambiguous. The germline V gene encodes CDR1 SEHNR and CDR2 FQNEAQ (reference sequence). This CDR3 has 12 amino acids. CDR3 nucleotides: TGTTCCAGCAGCTTAGCTCATCAGGGCTACACCTTC. Translation: CSSSLAHQGYTF.

This rearrangement joins TRBV5-8 to TRBJ2-1, with 10 positions matching TRBD1. Germline V gene lookup returns CDR1 SGHTS and CDR2 YDEGEE. This CDR3 comprises 14 residues. Trimming cost V 0 bases and J 7 bases; bases outside gene matches: 1. Here the CDR3 reads CASSLAGQGNEQFF. The CDR3 region has the DNA TGTGCCAGCAGCTTGGCGGGACAGGGGAATGAGCAGTTCTTC.

The chain is built from TRBV7-9 and TRBJ2-7, with TRBD2 as a possible D gene (5 bases). V was cut by 4 bases and J by 3 bases, with 10 bases left in between. Germline CDR1 reads SEHNR; CDR2 reads FQNEAQ (reference sequence). CDR3 size: 13 residues. DNA of the CDR3: TGTGCCAGCAGCTCCGGGGTGAACTACGAGCAGTACTTC. This gives the protein CASSSGVNYEQYF.

This chain uses TRBV2 with TRBJ1-6, with D unresolved. Germline CDR1 reads SNHLY; CDR2 reads FYNNEI. V was clipped by 1 base and J by 6 bases, with 16 bases between them. The length of the CDR3 is 17 residues. The CDR3 DNA is TGTGCCAGCAGTGAAGAGGAGGCCGGGGTGGGTAATTCACCCCTCCACTTT. Protein: CASSEEEAGVGNSPLHF. Filled out from reference TRBV2 and TRBJ1-6, the complete variable domain reads EPEVTQTPSHQVTQMGQEVILRCVPISNHLYFYWYRQILGQKVEFLVSFYNNEISEKSEIFDDQFSVERPDGSNFTLKIRSTKLEDSAMYFCASSEEEAGVGNSPLHFGNGTRLTVT.

This sequence joins TRBV27 and TRBJ2-7; D is unresolved. The germline CDR1 and CDR2 sequences are MNHEY and SMNVEV (reference sequence). The CDR3 runs 14 residues. The ends were cut back, 3 bases at V and 2 bases at J, with 11 bases in the middle. In nucleotides, the CDR3 is TGTGCCAGCAGTTTTGGGCCCCAGACCTACGAGCAGTACTTC. Residues: CASSFGPQTYEQYF.

This chain links TRBV7-8 with TRBJ2-1; the match to TRBD2 covers 8 bases. Germline values: CDR1 SGHVS, CDR2 FQNEAQ. V trimming: 2 bases; J trimming: 4 bases; junction bases outside the gene matches: 10. This CDR3 comprises 17 residues. The chain's CDR3 is CASSLIPGTSRYNEQFF. The CDR3 coding sequence is TGTGCCAGCAGCTTAATCCCGGGGACTAGTCGGTACAATGAGCAGTTCTTC. The complete variable domain, with remaining parts taken from reference TRBV7-8 and TRBJ2-1, reads GAGVSQSPRYKVAKRGQDVALRCDPISGHVSLFWYQQALGQGPEFLTYFQNEAQLDKSGLPSDRFFAERPEGSVSTLKIQRTQQEDSAVYLCASSLIPGTSRYNEQFFGPGTRLTVL.

The V call is TRBV28, the J call TRBJ1-2; 7 bases agree with TRBD1. Trimming removed 5 bases from V and 4 bases from J; junction bases left unmatched: 10. The CDR3 is 15 amino acids. Per the germline V gene, CDR1 is MDHEN and CDR2 is SYDVKM. This chain's CDR3 is CASSLLRAGGYGYTF. In DNA form, the CDR3 reads TGTGCCAGCAGTCTCCTTCGAGCAGGGGGCTATGGCTACACCTTC.

The chain employs TRBV6-5 and TRBJ1-3; D unresolved. Deletions cut 2 bases from V and 0 bases from J, with 8 bases between. CDR1 MNHEY and CDR2 SVGAGI come from the germline V gene. The CDR3 runs 15 residues. This CDR3 reads CASSYEARSGNTIYF. CDR3 nucleotide sequence: TGTGCCAGCAGTTACGAGGCTCGCTCTGGAAACACCATATATTTT.

In regard to this clone: An end of the junction does not agree with germline; a read error may underlie this. The gene calls are TRBV4-1 and TRBJ1-4; D is ambiguous. The germline V gene encodes CDR1 MGHRA and CDR2 YSYEKL. This CDR3 is 14 amino acids long. The CDR3 loop reads CASSQDISLSKLFF. The CDR3 coding sequence is TGTGCCAGCAGCCAAGATATATCCTTGAGCAAACTGTTTTTT.

This clone has just a few counts. This chain joins TRBV5-4 and TRBJ1-1; 7 bases align to TRBD1. CDR3 size: 15 residues. CDR1 and CDR2 from the germline V gene are SGHNT and YYREEE (reference sequence). J gave up 2 bases and V 4 bases, and 8 bases lay outside the gene matches. CDR3 bases: TGTGCCAGCAGCAGCACGACAGGGTATAACACTGAAGCTTTCTTT. This sequence encodes CASSSTTGYNTEAFF.

V usage is TRBV4-3 and J usage is TRBJ1-4; 8 bases align to TRBD1. There are 17 residues in the CDR3. Germline lookup yields CDR1 LGHNA and CDR2 YSLEER. After removal of 3 bases from V and 8 bases from J, the junction contained 14 bases not matched to a gene. The chain's CDR3 is CASSQSRLQGGGEKLFF. Here the CDR3 DNA reads TGCGCCAGCAGCCAGTCCCGATTACAGGGGGGCGGGGAAAAACTGTTTTTT.

The rearrangement uses TRBV7-9 and TRBJ2-7; weak D call: TRBD1 (6 bases). The CDR3 consists of 15 residues. Between the trimmed V and J ends, which lost 5 bases and 1 base, there was a span of 15 bases. Per germline, CDR1 SEHNR and CDR2 FQNEAQ (reference sequence). CDR3 in amino acids: CASSPHIQGSYEQYF. CDR3 sequence (DNA): TGTGCCAGCAGCCCCCACATACAGGGTTCCTACGAGCAGTACTTC.

J is TRBJ1-2 and V is TRBV6-5, with 8 bases matching TRBD1. The V gene end was trimmed by 6 bases and the J gene end by 8 bases; junction bases not matched to a gene: 8. CDR3 length: 13 amino acids. Germline V lookup: CDR1 MNHEY, CDR2 SVGAGI. The CDR3 loop reads CASRLRTGFGYTF. Here the CDR3 DNA reads TGTGCCAGCAGGTTAAGGACAGGGTTCGGCTACACCTTC.

This clone was observed a few times. The CDR3 bases are TGTGCCAGTACAGGGCTGAACACTGAAGCTTTCTTT. Residues: CASTGLNTEAFF. The V and J genes are TRBV19 and TRBJ1-1; weak D call: TRBD1 (5 bases). The CDR3 length is 12 residues. V was shortened by 7 bases and J by 0 bases, with 6 bases between the two germline ends. The germline V gene has CDR1 LNHDA and CDR2 SQIVND (reference sequence).

This clone was detected once. V is TRBV5-4 and J is TRBJ2-7; the match to TRBD1 covers 10 bases. Germline-derived CDR1 and CDR2 are SGHNT and YYREEE (reference sequence). V dropped 2 bases and J dropped 1; count of bases not matched to a gene: 9. The CDR3 loop spans 17 amino acids. The chain's CDR3 is CASSFKADRGRSYEQYF. The CDR3, as DNA: TGTGCCAGCAGCTTTAAAGCGGACAGGGGGAGATCCTACGAGCAGTACTTC. The complete variable domain, with remaining parts taken from reference TRBV5-4 and TRBJ2-7, reads ETGVTQSPTHLIKTRGQQVTLRCSSQSGHNTVSWYQQALGQGPQFIFQYYREEENGRGNFPPRFSGLQFPNYSSELNVNALELDDSALYLCASSFKADRGRSYEQYFGPGTRLTVT.

V usage is TRBV5-4 and J usage is TRBJ1-6, with a weak D call TRBD1 (5 bases). V was cut by 3 bases and J by 14 bases, with 15 bases left in between. The CDR3 length is 13 residues. Germline CDR1 reads SGHNT; CDR2 reads YYREEE (reference sequence). CDR3 loop: CASSSTPRATLHF. Written as DNA, the CDR3 is TGTGCCAGCAGCTCCACCCCCAGGGCTACCCTCCACTTT.

The rearrangement links TRBV6-4 to TRBJ2-1, with D possibly matching TRBD2 (5 bases). The germline CDR1 and CDR2 sequences are MRHNA and SNTAGT. V dropped 0 bases and J dropped 8 bases, with 8 bases sitting between them. CDR3 length equals 13 residues. CDR3 in DNA: TGTGCCAGCAGTGACTCCCTAGCCGATGAGCAGTTCTTC. Translating gives CASSDSLADEQFF.

This clone has only a few counts. The V call is TRBV2, the J call TRBJ1-1; 7 bases fit TRBD1. With V trimmed by 5 bases and J by 5 bases, 5 bases remained unmatched. The length of the CDR3 is 13 residues. CDR1 and CDR2 from the germline V gene are SNHLY and FYNNEI. CDR3 bases: TGTGCCAGCAGTAGGACAGGAGAAACTGAAGCTTTCTTT. Translated, it gives CASSRTGETEAFF.